Listed here are 5 T cell receptor beta chains from one sample, sequenced in a study of blood T cell repertoires in COVID-19. Clones were read by immunoSEQ multiplex PCR, and TCRdb kept only the in-frame ones, dropping some. Of tens of thousands of clones listed, approximately 90% were seen once; the top ten hold roughly 3.8%. Sequencing used peripheral blood. Receptors were obtained from a man aged 55 to 70 with acute or convalescent COVID-19.

The chain employs TRBV3-1 (or the pseudogene TRBV3-2) and TRBJ2-7, with D hard to call. This CDR3 comprises 16 residues. Trimming stripped 4 bases from V and 3 bases from J, with 19 bases between. The V gene's germline CDR1 is LGHDT and CDR2 YNNKEL (reference sequence). The CDR3 loop is CASSPLVRHELYEQYF. The CDR3 bases are TGTGCCAGCAGCCCGTTAGTTCGACATGAGCTCTACGAGCAGTACTTC.

The rearrangement links TRBV13 to TRBJ1-2; tentatively, D is TRBD1 (6 bases). The V and J ends lost 5 bases and 10 bases respectively, with 17 bases between them. CDR1 and CDR2 from the germline V gene are PRHDT and FYEKMQ (reference sequence). The CDR3 runs 13 residues. In nucleotides, the CDR3 is TGTGCCAGCAGCGTCCGGGACCGACAGGACTACACCTTC. It yields the protein CASSVRDRQDYTF.

V gene TRBV11-3 combines with J gene TRBJ1-1, with TRBD1 as a possible D gene (6 bases). V dropped 1 base and J dropped 1 base, with 10 bases sitting between them. The CDR3 contains 15 residues. Germline CDR1 and CDR2: SGHNT and YENEEA. CDR3 in DNA: TGTGCCAGCAGCTTAGGACACAGGGCGAACACTGAAGCTTTCTTT. Protein sequence: CASSLGHRANTEAFF. Full variable domain (missing parts from reference TRBV11-3 and TRBJ1-1): EAGVVQSPRYKIIEKKQPVAFWCNPISGHNTLYWYLQNLGQGPELLIRYENEEAVDDSQLPKDRFSAERLKGVDSTLKIQPAELGDSAVYLCASSLGHRANTEAFFGQGTRLTVV.

The chain employs TRBV18 and TRBJ1-5, with no clear D. There are 15 residues in the CDR3. The germline V gene has CDR1 KGHSH and CDR2 LQKENI. Trimming shortened V by 3 bases and J by 0 bases, and 9 bases separated the two germline ends. The CDR3 sequence is CASSPSGYSNQPQHF. The CDR3 DNA sequence: TGTGCCAGCTCACCTTCGGGATATAGCAATCAGCCCCAGCATTTT.

The chain couples TRBV29-1 to TRBJ1-5; D call uncertain. The V gene's germline CDR1 is SQVTM and CDR2 ANQGSEA. The V and J ends lost 4 bases and 5 bases respectively, with 9 bases between them. This CDR3 is built from 12 residues. In DNA form, the CDR3 reads TGCAGCGTTGCGGGTCTCGATCAGCCCCAGCATTTT. Its protein product is CSVAGLDQPQHF.